The 6 T cell receptor beta chains below come from one sample, sequenced in a study of OX40 agonist ivuxolimab in advanced cancers. Assay: immunoSEQ multiplex PCR; the TCRdb copy retains only in-frame clones and omits some. The profile shows about 64,000 clones, 80% to 90% of them singletons. Sequencing used CD4+ or CD8+ T cells sorted from blood, obtained in a trial of the OX40 agonist ivuxolimab. All receptors come from an adult with an advanced solid tumor such as melanoma, head and neck, liver or kidney cancer.

The chain has TRBV16 and TRBJ1-2, with 8 bases matching TRBD1. Germline V gene data show CDR1 as KGHSY and CDR2 as FQNENV. CDR3 length: 15 amino acids. V was pared by 1 base and J by 4 bases, with 5 bases of the junction left unmatched. CDR3 bases: TGTGCCAGCAGCCAATTTGGGACAGGTCTCTATGGCTACACCTTC. Its protein product is CASSQFGTGLYGYTF.

This rearrangement joins TRBV18 to TRBJ1-5; D gene unclear. Trimming stripped 6 bases from V and 3 bases from J, with 12 bases between. This CDR3 has 14 amino acids. CDR1 and CDR2 (germline): KGHSH, LQKENI. The CDR3 bases are TGTGCCAGCTCGTTACCCGGTAACAATCAGCCCCAGCATTTT. Translating gives CASSLPGNNQPQHF.

This chain uses TRBV5-4 with TRBJ2-6; the D is unclear. CDR3 length equals 13 residues. Germline V gene data show CDR1 as SGHNT and CDR2 as YYREEE (reference sequence). The germline V and J ends were trimmed by 2 bases and 4 bases, with 4 bases remaining between them. The CDR3 nucleotides are TGTGCCAGCAGCTTTTTCGGGGCCAACGTCCTGACTTTC. Protein product: CASSFFGANVLTF.

Concerning this clone: Other DNA sequences within the sample encode an identical CDR3. V usage is TRBV6-4 and J usage is TRBJ2-2, with 8 bases aligning to TRBD1. The CDR3 sequence is 15 residues long. V dropped 4 bases and J dropped 4; count of bases not matched to a gene: 5. Germline values: CDR1 MRHNA, CDR2 SNTAGT. Written as DNA, the CDR3 is TGTGCCAGCAGTGGTCGACAGGGGTCCACCGGGGAGCTGTTTTTT. Translation: CASSGRQGSTGELFF.

This clone showed up just a few times. The rearrangement links TRBV6-5 to TRBJ2-3, with 8 bases that match TRBD2. The CDR3 is made up of 15 amino acids. The J segment lost 1 base and the V segment lost 6 bases, leaving 6 bases of the junction unmatched. Germline loops: CDR1 MNHEY, CDR2 SVGAGI. CDR3: CASRLSGAGTDTQYF. The DNA for the CDR3 is TGTGCCAGCAGGCTTAGCGGGGCCGGCACAGATACGCAGTATTTT.

V usage is TRBV30 and J usage is TRBJ2-7; D remains unclear. The CDR3 spans 13 residues. From germline, CDR1 is GTSNPN and CDR2 SVGIG (reference sequence). V was pared by 3 bases and J by 2 bases, with 11 bases between. Here the CDR3 DNA reads TGTGCCTGGAGGGGCCCCCCCACCTACGAGCAGTACTTC. Translating gives CAWRGPPTYEQYF.